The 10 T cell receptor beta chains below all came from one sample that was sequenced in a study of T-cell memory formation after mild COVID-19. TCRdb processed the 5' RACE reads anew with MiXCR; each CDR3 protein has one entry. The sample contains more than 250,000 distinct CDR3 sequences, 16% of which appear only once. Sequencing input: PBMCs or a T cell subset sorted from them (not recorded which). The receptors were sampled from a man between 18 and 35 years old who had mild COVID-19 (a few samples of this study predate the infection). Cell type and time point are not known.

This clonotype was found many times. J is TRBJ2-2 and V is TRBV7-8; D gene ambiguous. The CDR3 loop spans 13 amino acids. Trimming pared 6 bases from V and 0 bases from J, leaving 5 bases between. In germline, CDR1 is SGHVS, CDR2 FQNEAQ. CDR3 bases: TGTGCCAGCAGGAACACGAACACCGGGGAGCTGTTTTTT. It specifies CASRNTNTGELFF.

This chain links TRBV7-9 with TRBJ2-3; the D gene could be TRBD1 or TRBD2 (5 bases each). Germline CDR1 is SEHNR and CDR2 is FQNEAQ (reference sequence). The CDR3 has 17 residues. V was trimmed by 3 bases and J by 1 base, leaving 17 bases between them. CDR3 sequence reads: CASSFDSSYSGTDTQYF. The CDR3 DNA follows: TGTGCCAGCAGCTTCGACAGCTCTTATAGCGGCACAGATACGCAGTATTTT.

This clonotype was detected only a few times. CDR3 nucleotides: TGTGTGGGCGGGGGTCTCTACTCCACAGATACGCAGTATTTT. It is translated as CVGGGLYSTDTQYF. The chain combines TRBV2 with TRBJ2-3; the match to TRBD2 covers 7 bases. Per germline, CDR1 SNHLY and CDR2 FYNNEI. The CDR3 spans 14 residues. The full variable domain, its missing parts supplied by reference TRBV2 and TRBJ2-3, is EPEVTQTPSHQVTQMGQEVILRCVPISNHLYFYWYRQILGQKVEFLVSFYNNEISEKSEIFDDQFSVERPDGSNFTLKIRSTKLEDSAMYFCVGGGLYSTDTQYFGPGTRLTVL.

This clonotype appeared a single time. CDR3 in amino acids: CASSPGPNNQPQHF. CDR3 DNA: TGTGCCAGCAGCCCCGGGCCCAACAATCAGCCCCAGCATTTT. V gene TRBV12-3 or TRBV12-4 combines with J gene TRBJ1-5; D remains ambiguous. The CDR3 covers 14 residues. The V and J ends lost 6 bases and 3 bases respectively, with 12 bases between them.

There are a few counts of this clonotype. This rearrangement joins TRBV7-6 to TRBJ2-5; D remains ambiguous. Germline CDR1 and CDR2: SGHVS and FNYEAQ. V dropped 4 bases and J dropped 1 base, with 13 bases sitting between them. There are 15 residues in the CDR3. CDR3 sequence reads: CASSSPYRSQETQYF. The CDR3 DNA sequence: TGTGCCAGCAGCTCACCCTACAGAAGCCAAGAGACCCAGTACTTC.

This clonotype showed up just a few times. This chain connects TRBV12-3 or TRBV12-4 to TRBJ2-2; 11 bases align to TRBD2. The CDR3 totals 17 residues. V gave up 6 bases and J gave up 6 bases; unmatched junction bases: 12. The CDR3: CASRVSIAGGQSGELFF. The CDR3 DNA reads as TGTGCCAGCAGGGTCTCTATAGCGGGGGGGCAGTCCGGGGAGCTGTTTTTT.

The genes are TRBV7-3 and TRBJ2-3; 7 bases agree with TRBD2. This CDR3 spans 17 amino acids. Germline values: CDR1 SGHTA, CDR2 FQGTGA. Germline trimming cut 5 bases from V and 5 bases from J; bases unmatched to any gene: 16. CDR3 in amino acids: CASSQPSSGPAGDTQYF. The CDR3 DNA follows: TGTGCCAGCAGCCAACCCTCTAGCGGCCCTGCTGGAGATACGCAGTATTTT.

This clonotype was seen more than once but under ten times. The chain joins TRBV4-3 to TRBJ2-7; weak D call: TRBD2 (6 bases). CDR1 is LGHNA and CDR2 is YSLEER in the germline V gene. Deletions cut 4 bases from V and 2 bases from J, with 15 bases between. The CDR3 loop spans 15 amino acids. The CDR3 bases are TGCGCCAGCAGCCCCTCCCGAACGGGGGCCTACGAGCAGTACTTC. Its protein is CASSPSRTGAYEQYF.

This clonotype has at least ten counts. The CDR3 loop reads CASSDRSSGNTIYF. CDR3 bases: TGCGCCAGCAGCGACAGGAGCTCTGGAAACACCATATATTTT. The chain employs TRBV5-1 and TRBJ1-3; weak D call: TRBD1 (6 bases). CDR3 length: 14 residues. Per the germline V gene, CDR1 is SGHRS and CDR2 is YFSETQ. Trimming removed 4 bases from V and 0 bases from J, with 8 bases in between.

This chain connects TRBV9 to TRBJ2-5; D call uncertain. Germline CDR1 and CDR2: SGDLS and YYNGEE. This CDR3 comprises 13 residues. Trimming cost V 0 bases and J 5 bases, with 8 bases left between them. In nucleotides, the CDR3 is TGTGCCAGCAGCGTAGATGGTAGGGAGACCCAGTACTTC. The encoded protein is CASSVDGRETQYF.